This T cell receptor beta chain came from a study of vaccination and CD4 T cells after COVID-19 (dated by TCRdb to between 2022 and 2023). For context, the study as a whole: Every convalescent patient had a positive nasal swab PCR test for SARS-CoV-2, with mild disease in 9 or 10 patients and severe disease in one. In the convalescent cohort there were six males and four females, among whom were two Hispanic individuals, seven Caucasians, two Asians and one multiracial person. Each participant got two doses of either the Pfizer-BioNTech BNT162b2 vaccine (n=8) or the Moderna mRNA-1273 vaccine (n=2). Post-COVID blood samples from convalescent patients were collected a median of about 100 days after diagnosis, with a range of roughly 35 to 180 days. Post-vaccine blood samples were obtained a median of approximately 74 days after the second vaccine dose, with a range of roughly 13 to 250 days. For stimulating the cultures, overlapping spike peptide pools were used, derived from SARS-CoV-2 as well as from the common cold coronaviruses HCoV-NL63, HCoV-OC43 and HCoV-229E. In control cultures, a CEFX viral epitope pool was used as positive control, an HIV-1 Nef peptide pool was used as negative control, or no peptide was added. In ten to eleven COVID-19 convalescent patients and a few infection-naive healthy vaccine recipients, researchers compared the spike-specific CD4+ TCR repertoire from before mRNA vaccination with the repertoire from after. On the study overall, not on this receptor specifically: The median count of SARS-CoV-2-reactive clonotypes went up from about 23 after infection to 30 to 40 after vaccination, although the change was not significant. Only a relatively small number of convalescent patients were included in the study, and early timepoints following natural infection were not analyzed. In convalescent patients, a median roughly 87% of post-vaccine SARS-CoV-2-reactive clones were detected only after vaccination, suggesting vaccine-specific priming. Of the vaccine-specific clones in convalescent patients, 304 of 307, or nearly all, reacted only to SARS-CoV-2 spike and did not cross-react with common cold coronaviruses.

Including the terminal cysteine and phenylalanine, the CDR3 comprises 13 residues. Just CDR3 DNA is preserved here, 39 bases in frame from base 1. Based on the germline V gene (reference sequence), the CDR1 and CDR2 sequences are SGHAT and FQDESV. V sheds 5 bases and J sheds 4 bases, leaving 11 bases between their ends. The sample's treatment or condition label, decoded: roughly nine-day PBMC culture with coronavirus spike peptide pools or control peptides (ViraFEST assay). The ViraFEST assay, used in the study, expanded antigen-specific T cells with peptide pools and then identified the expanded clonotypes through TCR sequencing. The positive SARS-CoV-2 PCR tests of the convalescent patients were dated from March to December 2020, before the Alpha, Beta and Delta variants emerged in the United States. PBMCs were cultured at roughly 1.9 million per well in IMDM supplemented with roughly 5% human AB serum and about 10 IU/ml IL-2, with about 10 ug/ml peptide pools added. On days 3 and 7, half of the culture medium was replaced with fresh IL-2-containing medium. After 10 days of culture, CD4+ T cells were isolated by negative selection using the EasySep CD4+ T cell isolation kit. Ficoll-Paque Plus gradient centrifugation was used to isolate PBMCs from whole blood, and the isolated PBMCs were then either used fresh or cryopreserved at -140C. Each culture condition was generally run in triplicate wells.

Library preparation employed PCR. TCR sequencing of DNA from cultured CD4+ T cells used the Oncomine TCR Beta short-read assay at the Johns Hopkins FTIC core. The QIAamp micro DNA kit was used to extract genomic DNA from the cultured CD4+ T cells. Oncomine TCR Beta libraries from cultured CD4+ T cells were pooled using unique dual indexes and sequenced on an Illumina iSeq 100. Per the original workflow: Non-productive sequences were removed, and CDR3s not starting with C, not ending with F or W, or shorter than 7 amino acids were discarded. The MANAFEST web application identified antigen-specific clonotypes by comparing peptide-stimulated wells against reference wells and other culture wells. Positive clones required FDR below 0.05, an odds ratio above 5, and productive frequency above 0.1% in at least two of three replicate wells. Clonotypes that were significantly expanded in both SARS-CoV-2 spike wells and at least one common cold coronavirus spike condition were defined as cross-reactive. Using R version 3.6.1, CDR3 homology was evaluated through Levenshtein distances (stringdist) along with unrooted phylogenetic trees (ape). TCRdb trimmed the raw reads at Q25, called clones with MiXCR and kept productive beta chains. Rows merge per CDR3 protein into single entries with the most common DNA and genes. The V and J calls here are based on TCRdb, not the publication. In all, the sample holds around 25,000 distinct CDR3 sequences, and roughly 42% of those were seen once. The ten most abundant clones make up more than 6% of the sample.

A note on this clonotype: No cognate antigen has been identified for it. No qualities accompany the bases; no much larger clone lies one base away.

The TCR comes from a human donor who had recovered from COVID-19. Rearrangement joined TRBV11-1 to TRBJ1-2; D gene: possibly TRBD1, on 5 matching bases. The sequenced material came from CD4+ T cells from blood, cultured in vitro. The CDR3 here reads CASSLGRGYGYTF. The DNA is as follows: TGTGCCAGCAGCCTAGGGAGGGGCTATGGCTACACCTTC.